One and the same sample provided the 31 T cell receptor beta chains below, sequenced in a study of OX40 agonist ivuxolimab in advanced cancers. Sequenced by immunoSEQ multiplex PCR; TCRdb stores in-frame clones only, minus some. The sample has about 110,000 clones, approximately 90% seen once. The input for sequencing was CD4+ or CD8+ T cells sorted from blood, taken in a trial of the OX40 agonist ivuxolimab. These receptors came from an adult with an advanced solid tumor such as melanoma, head and neck, liver or kidney cancer.

The V call is TRBV4-1, the J call TRBJ2-1; unclear D gene. The CDR3 is 13 amino acids. Germline V gene lookup returns CDR1 MGHRA and CDR2 YSYEKL. V lost 3 bases to trimming and J lost 3 bases, with 6 bases between them. As DNA, the CDR3 is TGCGCCAGCAGCCAGGCCCTCTACAATGAGCAGTTCTTC. Translating gives CASSQALYNEQFF.

The rearrangement uses TRBV6-5 and TRBJ2-3; TRBD2 aligns across 8 bases. Trimming removed 3 bases from V and 6 bases from J; junction bases left unmatched: 8. The CDR3 runs to 15 residues. Germline loops: CDR1 MNHEY, CDR2 SVGAGI. The CDR3 is CASSYPAGGRDTQYF. The CDR3 bases are TGTGCCAGCAGTTATCCGGCGGGGGGCCGGGATACGCAGTATTTT.

V is TRBV18 and J is TRBJ2-3, with D possibly TRBD2 on 6 matching bases. The CDR3 has 12 residues. Germline V lookup: CDR1 KGHSH, CDR2 LQKENI. The V and J ends lost 5 bases and 6 bases respectively, with 9 bases between them. CDR3: CASSGGMDTQYF. Here the CDR3 DNA reads TGTGCCAGCTCAGGCGGGATGGATACGCAGTATTTT. Looking up the rest from reference TRBV18 and TRBJ2-3 gives the full variable domain: NAGVMQNPRHLVRRRGQEARLRCSPMKGHSHVYWYRQLPEEGLKFMVYLQKENIIDESGMPKERFSAEFPKEGPSILRIQQVVRGDSAAYFCASSGGMDTQYFGPGTRLTVL.

This clone was counted a single time. The chain is built from TRBV6-1 and TRBJ2-3, with TRBD1 matching over 11 bases. Germline CDR1 reads MNHNS; CDR2 reads SASEGT. The CDR3 runs to 16 residues. V shed 4 bases, J shed 6 bases, and the junction held 9 bases outside the gene matches. CDR3: CASSVAGTGGSDTQYF. CDR3 sequence (DNA): TGTGCCAGCAGTGTGGCCGGGACAGGGGGTAGTGATACGCAGTATTTT.

The chain is built from TRBV5-6 and TRBJ2-3, with a tentative D call TRBD1 (6 bases). Per germline, CDR1 SGHDT and CDR2 YYEEEE. The V end lost 2 bases, the J end lost 0 bases, and 13 bases lay between the germline ends. The length of the CDR3 is 16 residues. In DNA form, the CDR3 reads TGTGCCAGCAGCTTTCGAGCAGGGGTTAGCACAGATACGCAGTATTTT. It codes for CASSFRAGVSTDTQYF.

The chain is built from TRBV6-5 and TRBJ2-5; 7 bases are shared with TRBD1. This CDR3 comprises 15 residues. Germline V gene data show CDR1 as MNHEY and CDR2 as SVGAGI. The junction had 9 bases not matched to a gene; V was cut back by 6 bases and J by 2 bases. The CDR3 coding sequence is TGTGCCAGCAGAGAGAGACGACAGGGACAAGAGACCCAGTACTTC. It yields the protein CASRERRQGQETQYF.

The chain recombines TRBV29-1 with TRBJ2-3, with 7 bases matching TRBD2. The V segment lost 2 bases and the J segment 0 bases; nucleotides outside the gene matches: 8. There are 16 residues in the CDR3. The germline gives CDR1 SQVTM, CDR2 ANQGSEA. Written as DNA, the CDR3 is TGCAGCGTTGAAAGCTGGGGCGGGGGAAGCACAGATACGCAGTATTTT. Its protein product is CSVESWGGGSTDTQYF.

The chain has TRBV18 and TRBJ2-3, with 12 bases lining up with TRBD2. This CDR3 comprises 16 residues. V was pared by 4 bases and J by 2 bases, with 4 bases of the junction left unmatched. Germline V gene lookup returns CDR1 KGHSH and CDR2 LQKENI. CDR3 amino acids: CASSQLAGGTTDTQYF. For the CDR3, the DNA is TGTGCCAGCTCACAACTAGCGGGGGGCACCACAGATACGCAGTATTTT.

The gene calls are TRBV7-3 and TRBJ1-1, with D unresolved. The V and J ends lost 5 bases and 8 bases respectively, with 15 bases between them. Germline V gene sequence: CDR1 SGHTA, CDR2 FQGTGA. This CDR3 comprises 13 residues. The CDR3 sequence: CASSPLMVEEAFF. In DNA, the CDR3 is TGTGCCAGCAGCCCTTTGATGGTGGAGGAAGCTTTCTTT.

This sequence joins TRBV5-6 and TRBJ2-2; D possibly corresponds to TRBD2 (7 bases). This CDR3 is 16 amino acids long. Germline assignment: CDR1 SGHDT and CDR2 YYEEEE. V lost 1 base and J 4 bases, leaving 14 bases between the germline ends. CDR3 nucleotides: TGTGCCAGCAGCTTGTTCGTGGGAGGGGGCACCGGGGAGCTGTTTTTT. Amino acid sequence: CASSLFVGGGTGELFF. Filled out from reference TRBV5-6 and TRBJ2-2, the complete variable domain reads DAGVTQSPTHLIKTRGQQVTLRCSPKSGHDTVSWYQQALGQGPQFIFQYYEEEERQRGNFPDRFSGHQFPNYSSELNVNALLLGDSALYLCASSLFVGGGTGELFFGEGSRLTVL.

V usage is TRBV29-1 and J usage is TRBJ2-5, with D perhaps TRBD1 (6 bases). Trimming pared 6 bases from V and 1 base from J, leaving 12 bases between. The length of the CDR3 is 13 residues. Per the germline V gene, CDR1 is SQVTM and CDR2 is ANQGSEA. CDR3 sequence (DNA): TGCAGCGTCTTACAGGGCTTCCAAGAGACCCAGTACTTC. Protein: CSVLQGFQETQYF.

The CDR3 spells CASKLAGGRGTQYF. As DNA, the CDR3 is TGTGCCAGTAAACTAGCGGGGGGGCGAGGTACGCAGTATTTT. This chain connects TRBV6-1 to TRBJ2-3; TRBD2 matches 13 bases. Looked up from germline, CDR1 is MNHNS and CDR2 is SASEGT. V lost 9 bases and J lost 8; bases outside the gene matches: 8. This CDR3 is built from 14 residues.

The genes are TRBV27 and TRBJ2-5; D remains ambiguous. The CDR3 has 13 amino acids. Germline V CDR1 and CDR2: MNHEY, SMNVEV (reference sequence). V lost 6 bases to trimming and J lost 4 bases, with 12 bases between them. The CDR3 spells CASSLTHRETQYF. The CDR3 nucleotides read TGTGCCAGCAGCTTAACCCACCGAGAGACCCAGTACTTC.

This clone was seen just once. CDR3 nucleotides: TGTGCCTGGAGTAGACAGGCGAACACTGAAGCTTTCTTT. It codes for CAWSRQANTEAFF. The V and J genes are TRBV30 and TRBJ1-1, with D perhaps matching TRBD1 (6 bases). CDR1 is GTSNPN and CDR2 is SVGIG in the germline V gene (reference sequence). V was shortened by 2 bases and J by 1 base, with 8 bases between the two germline ends. CDR3 size: 13 residues.

The chain combines TRBV10-1 with TRBJ2-2, with TRBD1 identical over 7 bases. Germline V lookup: CDR1 WNHNN, CDR2 SYGVQD (reference sequence). V shed 2 bases and J 0 bases; nucleotides not matched to a gene: 3. The CDR3 is 16 residues long. CDR3: CASSEQGVSNTGELFF. Written as DNA, the CDR3 is TGCGCCAGCAGTGAGCAGGGGGTATCGAACACCGGGGAGCTGTTTTTT.

The genes are TRBV5-8 and TRBJ1-3, with no clear D. Germline CDR1 reads SGHTS; CDR2 reads YDEGEE. Trimming cost V 4 bases and J 2 bases, with 13 bases left between them. The CDR3 length is 15 residues. The CDR3 is CASSLERAPGNTIYF. The CDR3 coding sequence is TGTGCCAGCAGCCTCGAGCGGGCGCCTGGAAACACCATATATTTT. Full variable domain (missing parts from reference TRBV5-8 and TRBJ1-3): EAGVTQSPTHLIKTRGQQATLRCSPISGHTSVYWYQQALGLGLQFLLWYDEGEERNRGNFPPRFSGRQFPNYSSELNVNALELEDSALYLCASSLERAPGNTIYFGEGSWLTVV.

The V gene is TRBV5-8, the J gene TRBJ2-4, with 9 bases matching TRBD1. The CDR3 has 16 amino acids. The germline V gene encodes CDR1 SGHTS and CDR2 YDEGEE. J was trimmed by 2 bases and V by 3 bases; bases with no gene match: 6. In nucleotides, the CDR3 is TGTGCCAGCAGCTCCGACAGGGGGTATACCAAAAACATTCAGTACTTC. Protein product: CASSSDRGYTKNIQYF.

This chain joins TRBV5-1 and TRBJ2-5; the D gene is possibly TRBD1 (6 bases). The V end was cut by 4 bases, the J end by 1 base, with 11 bases between. Per germline, CDR1 SGHRS and CDR2 YFSETQ. The CDR3 consists of 14 residues. The CDR3 region is CASSTGQPQETQYF. The DNA for the CDR3 is TGCGCCAGCAGCACCGGACAGCCCCAAGAGACCCAGTACTTC.

The V gene is TRBV6-1, the J gene TRBJ2-3; D may be TRBD1 or TRBD2 (5 bases each). The V and J ends lost 0 bases and 8 bases respectively, with 18 bases between them. The CDR3 runs 16 residues. In germline, CDR1 is MNHNS, CDR2 SASEGT. CDR3: CASSEAGWDVGGTQYF. CDR3 nucleotide sequence: TGTGCCAGCAGTGAAGCTGGCTGGGACGTTGGTGGTACGCAGTATTTT.

This chain connects TRBV5-1 to TRBJ1-1, with D tentatively TRBD1 (5 bases). Trimming stripped 1 base from V and 10 bases from J, with 8 bases between. The CDR3 consists of 11 residues. Germline V CDR1 and CDR2: SGHRS, YFSETQ. The CDR3 reads CASSLNGGAFF. Here the CDR3 DNA reads TGCGCCAGCAGCTTGAACGGGGGAGCTTTCTTT.

The chain combines TRBV10-2 with TRBJ2-1, with D unresolved. CDR1 and CDR2 from the germline V gene are WSHSY and SAAADI. The V end was cut by 7 bases, the J end by 4 bases, with 20 bases between. The CDR3 sequence is 16 residues long. The CDR3 reads CASIPSRLISYNEQFF. The CDR3 DNA follows: TGCGCCAGCATCCCCTCAAGGCTTATTTCTTACAATGAGCAGTTCTTC.

The genes are TRBV6-5 and TRBJ2-5, with D perhaps given as TRBD1 or TRBD2 (5 bases each). Germline V gene lookup returns CDR1 MNHEY and CDR2 SVGAGI. This CDR3 is 13 amino acids long. Trimming cost V 2 bases and J 5 bases, with 9 bases left between them. The CDR3 protein is CASSYLGRETQYF. For the CDR3, the DNA is TGTGCCAGCAGTTACCTGGGACGGGAGACCCAGTACTTC.

The chain links TRBV30 to TRBJ2-6, with 9 bases matching TRBD1. CDR3 size: 19 residues. Germline V gives CDR1 GTSNPN, CDR2 SVGIG (reference sequence). The J segment lost 2 bases and the V segment lost 3 bases, leaving 14 bases of the junction unmatched. Here the CDR3 reads CAWSRDRVSVGAGANVLTF. CDR3 bases: TGTGCCTGGAGCCGGGACAGGGTATCAGTAGGAGCTGGGGCCAACGTCCTGACTTTC.

This clone was seen only once. V is TRBV6-5 and J is TRBJ1-2; TRBD1 aligns across 9 bases. The V gene end was trimmed by 3 bases and the J gene end by 10 bases; junction bases not matched to a gene: 9. Germline CDR1 reads MNHEY; CDR2 reads SVGAGI. This CDR3 spans 14 amino acids. DNA of the CDR3: TGTGCCAGCAGTTATATTCGGACAGGGGAGGTCTACACCTTC. This encodes CASSYIRTGEVYTF.

J is TRBJ2-1 and V is TRBV7-9; D not certain. The germline V gene encodes CDR1 SEHNR and CDR2 FQNEAQ (reference sequence). Trimming removed 3 bases at V and 0 bases at J, with 9 bases between. This CDR3 contains 15 residues. The CDR3, as DNA: TGTGCCAGCAGCTTGTCGGGTACCTCCTACAATGAGCAGTTCTTC. It yields the protein CASSLSGTSYNEQFF.

This clone showed up just a few times. The chain has TRBV30 and TRBJ2-2; D gene uncertain. The CDR3 sequence is 11 residues long. Trimming took 0 bases from V and 7 from J, leaving 3 bases between them. Per germline, CDR1 GTSNPN and CDR2 SVGIG (reference sequence). The CDR3 DNA follows: TGTGCCTGGAGTGTGGGCGGGGAGCTGTTTTTT. Translating gives CAWSVGGELFF.

As for this clone: The identical CDR3 is also encoded by other nucleotide sequences in the sample. J is TRBJ1-1 and V is TRBV6-1, with D tentatively TRBD1 (6 bases). This CDR3 comprises 14 residues. The V gene's germline CDR1 is MNHNS and CDR2 SASEGT. Trimming stripped 2 bases from V and 1 base from J, with 8 bases between. CDR3 sequence reads: CASSETQGNTEAFF. The CDR3 DNA reads TGTGCCAGCAGTGAAACACAGGGGAACACTGAAGCTTTCTTT.

CDR3 protein: CASSREGGYEQFF. In nucleotides, the CDR3 is TGTGCCAGCAGCCGGGAGGGGGGCTATGAGCAGTTCTTC. V and J are TRBV6-5 and TRBJ2-1, with TRBD2 matching 8 bases. The CDR3 sequence is 13 residues long. The ends lost 6 bases at V and 8 bases at J; junction bases unmatched: 6. The germline gives CDR1 MNHEY, CDR2 SVGAGI.

In this sample, this clone turned up a few times. The chain employs TRBV28 and TRBJ2-1; 7 bases fit TRBD2. The CDR3 is 15 amino acids. Unmatched junction bases numbered 12, after V lost 5 bases and J lost 8 bases. The V gene's germline CDR1 is MDHEN and CDR2 SYDVKM. The CDR3 DNA follows: TGTGCCAGCAGTCCTACTAGCGATGGACGAGATGAGCAGTTCTTC. This codes for CASSPTSDGRDEQFF. The entire variable domain, with the rest obtained from reference TRBV28 and TRBJ2-1, is as follows: DVKVTQSSRYLVKRTGEKVFLECVQDMDHENMFWYRQDPGLGLRLIYFSYDVKMKEKGDIPEGYSVSREKKERFSLILESASTNQTSMYLCASSPTSDGRDEQFFGPGTRLTVL.

V and J are TRBV5-3 and TRBJ2-1; maybe TRBD2 (6 bases). TRBV5-3 counts as an open reading frame of uncertain function. Trimming removed 4 bases at V and 7 bases at J, with 27 bases between. CDR3 length: 18 amino acids. The CDR3 DNA follows: TGTGCCAGAAGCAGACCGACCCCTAGCGCCGACCCCCTGAATGAGCAGTTCTTC. As protein: CARSRPTPSADPLNEQFF.

This chain joins TRBV9 and TRBJ1-1; unclear D gene. The CDR3 loop spans 15 amino acids. CDR1 is SGDLS, CDR2 YYNGEE, per germline. V lost 4 bases and J lost 1, with 14 bases in between. The CDR3 DNA reads TGTGCCAGCAGCATCCAAGGGTGGGGGAACACTGAAGCTTTCTTT. Its protein product is CASSIQGWGNTEAFF.